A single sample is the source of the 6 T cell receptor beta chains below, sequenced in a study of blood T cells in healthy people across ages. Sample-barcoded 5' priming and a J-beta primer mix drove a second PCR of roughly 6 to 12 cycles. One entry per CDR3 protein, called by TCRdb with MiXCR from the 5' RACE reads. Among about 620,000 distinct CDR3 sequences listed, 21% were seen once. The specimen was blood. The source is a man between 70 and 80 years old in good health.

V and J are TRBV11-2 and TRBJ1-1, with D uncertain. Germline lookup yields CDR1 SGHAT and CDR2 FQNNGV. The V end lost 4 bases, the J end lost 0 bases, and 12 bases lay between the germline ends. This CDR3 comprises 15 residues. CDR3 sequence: CASSYSRKMNTEAFF. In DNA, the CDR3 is TGTGCCAGCAGCTACAGCAGAAAGATGAACACTGAAGCTTTCTTT.

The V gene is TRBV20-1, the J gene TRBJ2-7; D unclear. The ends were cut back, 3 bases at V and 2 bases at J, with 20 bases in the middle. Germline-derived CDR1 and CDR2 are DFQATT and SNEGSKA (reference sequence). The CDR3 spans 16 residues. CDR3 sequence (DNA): TGCAGTGCTAGTCCCACCCTGGGTAGTTTCGCCTACGAGCAGTACTTC. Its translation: CSASPTLGSFAYEQYF.

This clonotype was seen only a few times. The CDR3 spells CASSFPGVPSNTGELFF. DNA of the CDR3: TGTGCCAGCAGTTTCCCAGGAGTCCCGTCGAACACCGGGGAGCTGTTTTTT. The rearrangement links TRBV28 to TRBJ2-2, with D uncertain. With 3 bases removed from V and 0 bases from J, the gap between germline ends came to 14 bases. Germline lookup yields CDR1 MDHEN and CDR2 SYDVKM. The CDR3 runs to 17 residues.

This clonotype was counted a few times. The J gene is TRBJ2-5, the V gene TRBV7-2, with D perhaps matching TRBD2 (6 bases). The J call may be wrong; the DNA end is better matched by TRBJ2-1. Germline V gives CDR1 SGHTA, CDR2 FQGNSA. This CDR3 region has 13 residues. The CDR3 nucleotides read TGTGCCAGCAGCCCAATAAGGGCGGGAGAGCAGTTCTTC. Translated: CASSPIRAGEQFF.

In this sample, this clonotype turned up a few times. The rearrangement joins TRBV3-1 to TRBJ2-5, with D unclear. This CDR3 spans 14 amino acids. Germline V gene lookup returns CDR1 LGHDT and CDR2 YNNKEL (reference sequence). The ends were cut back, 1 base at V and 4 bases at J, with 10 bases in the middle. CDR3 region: CASSQGTARETQYF. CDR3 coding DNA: TGTGCCAGCAGCCAAGGAACGGCAAGAGAGACCCAGTACTTC.

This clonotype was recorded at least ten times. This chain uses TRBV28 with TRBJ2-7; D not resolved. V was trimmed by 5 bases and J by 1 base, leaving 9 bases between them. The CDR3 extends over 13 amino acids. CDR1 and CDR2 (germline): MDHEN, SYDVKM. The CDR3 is CASSPTVSYEQYF. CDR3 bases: TGTGCCAGCAGTCCCACAGTTTCCTACGAGCAGTACTTC. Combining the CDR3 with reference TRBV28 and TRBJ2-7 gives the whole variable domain DVKVTQSSRYLVKRTGEKVFLECVQDMDHENMFWYRQDPGLGLRLIYFSYDVKMKEKGDIPEGYSVSREKKERFSLILESASTNQTSMYLCASSPTVSYEQYFGPGTRLTVT.